These 12 T cell receptor beta chains were all obtained from the same sample, sequenced in a study of T cell responses to AZD1222 COVID-19 vaccine. The protocol was immunoSEQ multiplex PCR, while the TCRdb copy is restricted to in-frame clones and leaves out a portion. Counted here are 60,000 to 90,000 clones, about nine tenths occurring once; the ten biggest clones make up more than 15%. The sequencing here drew on peripheral blood, taken 28 days after the second AZD1222 dose. The receptors were sampled from an adult who received the AZD1222 COVID-19 vaccine.

The chain employs TRBV5-1 and TRBJ2-7, with D uncertain. The CDR3 length is 13 residues. Trimming took 0 bases from V and 3 from J, leaving 7 bases between them. The V gene's germline CDR1 is SGHRS and CDR2 YFSETQ. The CDR3: CASSLDFSYEQYF. The CDR3 region has the DNA TGCGCCAGCAGCTTGGATTTCAGCTACGAGCAGTACTTC. Combining the CDR3 with reference TRBV5-1 and TRBJ2-7 gives the whole variable domain KAGVTQTPRYLIKTRGQQVTLSCSPISGHRSVSWYQQTPGQGLQFLFEYFSETQRNKGNFPGRFSGRQFSNSRSEMNVSTLELGDSALYLCASSLDFSYEQYFGPGTRLTVT.

The rearrangement links TRBV6-6 to TRBJ1-3; D is ambiguous. The CDR3 loop spans 14 amino acids. With 8 bases removed from V and 8 bases from J, the gap between germline ends came to 19 bases. Germline V gives CDR1 MNHNY, CDR2 SVGAGI (reference sequence). In nucleotides, the CDR3 is TGTGCCAGCCGATTCACCATCTCAGTCGACACCATATATTTT. Protein: CASRFTISVDTIYF.

This chain links TRBV5-5 with TRBJ2-7, with 7 bases fitting TRBD2. Germline V gives CDR1 SGHKS, CDR2 YYEKEE (reference sequence). This CDR3 contains 16 residues. The ends lost 0 bases at V and 4 bases at J; junction bases unmatched: 10. Here the CDR3 DNA reads TGTGCCAGCAGCTTGGCGGCAGGGACTACAATATACGAGCAGTACTTC. This gives the protein CASSLAAGTTIYEQYF.

The V and J genes are TRBV7-8 and TRBJ1-1, with D maybe TRBD1 (5 bases). V was cut by 6 bases and J by 1 base, with 24 bases left in between. This CDR3 has 18 amino acids. Germline V CDR1 and CDR2: SGHVS, FQNEAQ. The CDR3 region has the DNA TGTGCCAGCAGTAGACCCTCGGCGCGGGGACGGGGGAACACTGAAGCTTTCTTT. Protein: CASSRPSARGRGNTEAFF. Variable domain in full (rest from reference TRBV7-8 and TRBJ1-1): GAGVSQSPRYKVAKRGQDVALRCDPISGHVSLFWYQQALGQGPEFLTYFQNEAQLDKSGLPSDRFFAERPEGSVSTLKIQRTQQEDSAVYLCASSRPSARGRGNTEAFFGQGTRLTVV.

The V and J genes are TRBV7-9 and TRBJ2-7; D is unclear. The CDR3 has 13 residues. Germline V gene sequence: CDR1 SEHNR, CDR2 FQNEAQ (reference sequence). The ends were cut back, 3 bases at V and 2 bases at J, with 8 bases in the middle. CDR3 residues: CASSFVSAYEQYF. The CDR3 coding sequence is TGTGCCAGCAGCTTTGTATCGGCCTACGAGCAGTACTTC.

The V and J genes are TRBV10-3 and TRBJ2-1, with D tentatively TRBD2 (6 bases). Trimming stripped 7 bases from V and 4 bases from J, with 17 bases between. Germline CDR1 is ENHRY and CDR2 is SYGVKD. The CDR3 runs to 15 residues. The CDR3 coding sequence is TGTGCCATCATGGGGACTGGCGGGGCTTACAATGAGCAGTTCTTC. It yields the protein CAIMGTGGAYNEQFF.

The V and J genes are TRBV7-2 and TRBJ2-7; 14 bases align to TRBD2. The CDR3 spans 16 residues. Germline trimming cut 6 bases from V and 5 bases from J; bases unmatched to any gene: 9. Per germline, CDR1 SGHTA and CDR2 FQGNSA. This CDR3 reads CASRLGLAGAFDEQYF. For the CDR3, the DNA is TGTGCCAGCAGACTGGGACTAGCGGGGGCGTTTGACGAGCAGTACTTC.

This clone was observed once. The chain recombines TRBV9 with TRBJ2-3; the D gene is possibly TRBD2 (7 bases). In germline, CDR1 is SGDLS, CDR2 YYNGEE. V was trimmed by 4 bases and J by 5 bases, leaving 26 bases between them. This CDR3 spans 18 amino acids. CDR3 sequence: CASSTGWAGALGLDTQYF. CDR3 DNA: TGTGCCAGCAGCACCGGCTGGGCGGGGGCACTAGGGTTAGATACGCAGTATTTT.

The chain combines TRBV4-1 with TRBJ2-7, with 8 bases identical to TRBD1. The junction had 12 bases not matched to a gene; V was cut back by 11 bases and J by 6 bases. Germline-derived CDR1 and CDR2 are MGHRA and YSYEKL. This CDR3 is built from 13 residues. As DNA, the CDR3 is TGCGCCTCATCTATTGACAGGGGAAGCGAGCAGTACTTC. It yields the protein CASSIDRGSEQYF.

V gene TRBV3-1 (or the pseudogene TRBV3-2) combines with J gene TRBJ2-5; 11 bases map to TRBD1. This CDR3 is 17 amino acids long. The trim removed 6 bases at V and 3 bases at J, leaving 12 bases unmatched. The germline gives CDR1 LGHDT, CDR2 YNNKEL (reference sequence). The CDR3 reads CASRRGTGGGIKETQYF. In DNA form, the CDR3 reads TGTGCCAGCAGACGAGGGACAGGGGGTGGTATCAAAGAGACCCAGTACTTC.

J is TRBJ2-5 and V is TRBV7-6, with 7 bases matching TRBD2. The CDR3 consists of 14 residues. Germline loops: CDR1 SGHVS, CDR2 FNYEAQ. Trimming removed 5 bases from V and 4 bases from J; junction bases left unmatched: 7. This CDR3 reads CASSLGGGLETQYF. CDR3 DNA: TGTGCCAGCAGCCTAGGCGGGGGTTTAGAGACCCAGTACTTC.

A single count supports this clone. This chain links TRBV12-3 or TRBV12-4 with TRBJ2-2; D unclear. With 5 bases removed from V and 6 bases from J, the gap between germline ends came to 7 bases. CDR3 length equals 12 residues. CDR3 nucleotide sequence: TGTGCCAGCAGTCCAAACCCCGGGGAGCTGTTTTTT. It encodes CASSPNPGELFF.